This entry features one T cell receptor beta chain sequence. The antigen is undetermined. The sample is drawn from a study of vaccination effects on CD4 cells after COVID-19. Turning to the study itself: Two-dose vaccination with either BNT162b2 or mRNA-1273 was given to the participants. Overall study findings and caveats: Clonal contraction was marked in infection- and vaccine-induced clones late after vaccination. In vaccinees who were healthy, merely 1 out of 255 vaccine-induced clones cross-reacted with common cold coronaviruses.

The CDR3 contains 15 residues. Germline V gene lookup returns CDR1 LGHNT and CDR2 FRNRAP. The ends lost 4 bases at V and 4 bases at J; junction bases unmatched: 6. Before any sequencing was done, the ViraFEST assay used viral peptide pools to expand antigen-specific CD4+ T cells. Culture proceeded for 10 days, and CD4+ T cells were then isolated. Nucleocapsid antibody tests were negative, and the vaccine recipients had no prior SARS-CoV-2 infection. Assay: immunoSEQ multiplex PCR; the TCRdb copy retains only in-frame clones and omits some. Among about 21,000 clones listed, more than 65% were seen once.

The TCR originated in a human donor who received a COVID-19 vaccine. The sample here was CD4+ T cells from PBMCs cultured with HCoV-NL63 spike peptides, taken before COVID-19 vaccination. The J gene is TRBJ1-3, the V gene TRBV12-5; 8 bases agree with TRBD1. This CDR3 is CASGSGTGGGNTIYF. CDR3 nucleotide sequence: TGTGCTAGTGGTTCGGGGACAGGTGGCGGAAACACCATATATTTT.